This TCR beta chain derives from a study of graft-versus-host responses after intestinal transplantation. Study-level results: GvH clones surfaced in recipient marrow, some emerging earlier in ileum or blood.

Points on this clone: Its antigen is unknown.

TCRdb's copy holds only in-frame clones and misses some; the assay was immunoSEQ multiplex PCR. The sample lists approximately 99,000 clones; 91% were seen once. CDR1 is KGHSH, CDR2 LQKENI, per germline. This CDR3 comprises 13 residues. V shed 5 bases and J 5 bases; nucleotides not matched to a gene: 6. This clonotype was sampled from a human donor who was the organ donor for an intestinal transplant. The chain recombines TRBV18 with TRBJ2-7; 7 bases are shared with TRBD1. The sequencing used unstimulated CD4+ T cells sorted from spleen or lymph node cells, collected before transplant. The DNA for the CDR3 is TGTGCCAGCTCAACGAAGGGGGCCCACGAGCAGTACTTC. Translation: CASSTKGAHEQYF.